This T cell receptor (beta chain) appears in the sequencing data of a study of blood T cell repertoires in COVID-19. Study-level information: The samples span acute and convalescent COVID-19 from the United States, Italy and Spain. The cDNA or gDNA used as material had been derived from T cells, B-cell-depleted T cells, or PBMCs.

Source study methods: Reference gene primer amplification gave nucleated cell count estimates. The method was immunoSEQ multiplex PCR; TCRdb's version includes in-frame clones alone and lacks a portion of them. The V and J calls and the clone size are those of that table, but D and trimming were determined from the DNA. The sample contains approximately 220,000 clones, roughly four fifths of which appear only once. The sample taken for sequencing was peripheral blood. This clonotype originated in a woman between 35 and 50 years old with active or convalescent COVID-19.

Here the CDR3 reads CASSPSARGEQYF. Here the CDR3 DNA reads TGTGCCAGCTCACCTTCCGCTAGGGGCGAGCAGTACTTC. The chain couples TRBV18 to TRBJ2-7, with TRBD1 as a possible D gene (5 bases). Germline values: CDR1 KGHSH, CDR2 LQKENI. The germline V and J ends were trimmed by 3 bases and 6 bases, with 12 bases remaining between them. The CDR3 consists of 13 residues.